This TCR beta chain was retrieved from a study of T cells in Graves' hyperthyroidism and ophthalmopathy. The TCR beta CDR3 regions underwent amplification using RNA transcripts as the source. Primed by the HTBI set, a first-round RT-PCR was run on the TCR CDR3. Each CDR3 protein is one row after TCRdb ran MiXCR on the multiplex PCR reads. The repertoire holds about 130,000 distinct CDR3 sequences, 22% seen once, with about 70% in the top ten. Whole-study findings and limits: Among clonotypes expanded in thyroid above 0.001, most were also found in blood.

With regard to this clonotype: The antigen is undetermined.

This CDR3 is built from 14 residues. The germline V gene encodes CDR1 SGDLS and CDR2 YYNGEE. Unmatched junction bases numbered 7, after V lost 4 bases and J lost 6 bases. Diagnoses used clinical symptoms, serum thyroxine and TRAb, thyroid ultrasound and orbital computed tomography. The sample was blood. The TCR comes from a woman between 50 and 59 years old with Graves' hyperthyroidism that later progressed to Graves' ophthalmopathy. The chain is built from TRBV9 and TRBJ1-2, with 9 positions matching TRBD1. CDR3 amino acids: CASSPTTGGDGYTF. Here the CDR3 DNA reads TGTGCCAGCAGCCCAACTACAGGGGGCGATGGCTACACCTTC.